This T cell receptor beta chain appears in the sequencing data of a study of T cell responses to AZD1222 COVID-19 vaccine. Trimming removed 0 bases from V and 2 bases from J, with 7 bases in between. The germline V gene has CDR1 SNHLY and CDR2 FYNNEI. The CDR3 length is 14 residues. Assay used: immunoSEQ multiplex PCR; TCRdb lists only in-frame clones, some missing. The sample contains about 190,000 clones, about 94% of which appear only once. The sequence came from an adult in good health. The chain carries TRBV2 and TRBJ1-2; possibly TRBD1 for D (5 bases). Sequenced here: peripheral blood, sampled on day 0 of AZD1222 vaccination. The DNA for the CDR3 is TGTGCCAGCAGTGAAGCGCCAGGGAACTATGGCTACACCTTC. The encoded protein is CASSEAPGNYGYTF.